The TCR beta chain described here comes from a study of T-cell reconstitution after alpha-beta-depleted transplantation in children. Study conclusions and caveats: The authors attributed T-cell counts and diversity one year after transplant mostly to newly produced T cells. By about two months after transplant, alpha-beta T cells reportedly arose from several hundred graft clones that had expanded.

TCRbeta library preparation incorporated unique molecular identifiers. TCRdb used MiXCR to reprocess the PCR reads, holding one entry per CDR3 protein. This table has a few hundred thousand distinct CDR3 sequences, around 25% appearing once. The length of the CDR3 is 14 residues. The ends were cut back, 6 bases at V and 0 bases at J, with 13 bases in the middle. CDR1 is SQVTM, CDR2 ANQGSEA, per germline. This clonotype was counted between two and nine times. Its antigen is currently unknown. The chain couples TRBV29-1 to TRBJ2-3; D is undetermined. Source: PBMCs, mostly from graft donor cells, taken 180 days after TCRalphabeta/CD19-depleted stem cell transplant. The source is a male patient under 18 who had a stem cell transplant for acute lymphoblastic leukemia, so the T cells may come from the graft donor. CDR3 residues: CSVMTAYSTDTQYF. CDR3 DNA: TGCAGCGTGATGACCGCCTACAGCACAGATACGCAGTATTTT.